Described below is a single T cell receptor (beta chain) sequence and its context. Participants, roughly 18 to 90 years old, spanned 24 US areas. Cohorts were determined from participant-reported clinical history. The V gene's germline CDR1 is SNHLY and CDR2 FYNNEI. V lost 4 bases, J lost 5 bases, and 4 bases stayed unmatched. The CDR3 loop spans 13 amino acids. Sequencing used immunoSEQ multiplex PCR; TCRdb keeps in-frame clones, though not all of them. The table has fewer than 500,000 clones, around 91% seen once; the top ten hold 1% to 1.3%. This entry is derived from a study of blood T cell repertoires in COVID-19. The wider study: The United States, Italy and Spain supplied acute and convalescent COVID-19 samples. The cDNA or gDNA used as material had been derived from T cells, B-cell-depleted T cells, or PBMCs.

Sequenced material: PBMCs or T cells enriched from blood (not recorded which). This receptor was obtained from a man younger than 40 who had recovered from COVID-19. The chain couples TRBV2 to TRBJ2-5; TRBD2 matches 7 bases. CDR3 nucleotide sequence: TGTGCCAGCAGTGGCCAGGGAGGGGAGACCCAGTACTTC. Translation gives CASSGQGGETQYF.